Shown below are 19 T cell receptor beta chains from a single sample sequenced in a study of patients and donors after allogeneic stem cell transplantation. TCRdb used MiXCR to reprocess the RT-PCR reads, holding one entry per CDR3 protein. The sample contains approximately 410,000 distinct CDR3 sequences, 15% to 20% of which appear only once. The sequenced material came from blood, either unsorted or a sorted T cell fraction (not recorded which). The receptors were sampled from a human donor who was either an allogeneic HSCT recipient or a stem cell or donor lymphocyte infusion donor (not recorded which). It is not recorded whose cells these are; they may come from a transplant donor.

This clonotype came up once. This chain joins TRBV25-1 and TRBJ2-5; 9 bases map to TRBD2. This CDR3 has 16 amino acids. The V segment lost 3 bases and the J segment 1 base; nucleotides outside the gene matches: 6. The V gene's germline CDR1 is MGHDK and CDR2 SYGVNS. Written as DNA, the CDR3 is TGTGCCAGCAGTGATACAGCGGGGGGACGCCAAGAGACCCAGTACTTC. It translates to CASSDTAGGRQETQYF.

The chain is built from TRBV5-5 and TRBJ2-2; D uncertain. Germline V gene data show CDR1 as SGHKS and CDR2 as YYEKEE (reference sequence). V lost 4 bases, J lost 3 bases, and 7 bases lay in between. The CDR3 length is 13 residues. The CDR3 DNA reads as TGTGCCAGCAGCGCGCAGCACACCGGGGAGCTGTTTTTT. Its protein product is CASSAQHTGELFF.

The V call is TRBV4-3, the J call TRBJ1-3; 7 bases align to TRBD1. Trimming removed 4 bases from V and 0 bases from J; junction bases left unmatched: 6. The CDR3 is 16 amino acids. Germline V CDR1 and CDR2: LGHNA, YSLEER. CDR3 region: CASSLGQAFSGNTIYF. CDR3 nucleotide sequence: TGCGCCAGCAGCCTTGGACAGGCCTTCTCTGGAAACACCATATATTTT.

J is TRBJ1-3 and V is TRBV6-5; D gene unclear. This CDR3 has 11 amino acids. V was shortened by 7 bases and J by 3 bases, with 4 bases between the two germline ends. The V gene's germline CDR1 is MNHEY and CDR2 SVGAGI. CDR3 nucleotides: TGTGCCAGCACAAATGGAAACACCATATATTTT. The encoded protein is CASTNGNTIYF.

The chain uses TRBV20-1 and TRBJ2-7, with D possibly being TRBD1 (6 bases). The germline CDR1 and CDR2 sequences are DFQATT and SNEGSKA (reference sequence). Between the trimmed V and J ends, which lost 1 base and 2 bases, there was a span of 12 bases. The CDR3 consists of 14 residues. The CDR3 here is CSARVGAETYEQYF. Here the CDR3 DNA reads TGCAGTGCTAGAGTGGGGGCCGAGACCTACGAGCAGTACTTC.

This clonotype has just a few counts. CDR3 amino acids: CASSRQGRSVKSEQYF. The CDR3 region has the DNA TGTGCCAGCAGTAGACAGGGGAGGAGTGTAAAGAGCGAGCAGTACTTC. The V call is TRBV6-1, the J call TRBJ2-7; 8 bases agree with TRBD1. CDR1 and CDR2 from the germline V gene are MNHNS and SASEGT. V gave up 5 bases and J gave up 6 bases; unmatched junction bases: 15. CDR3 length: 16 amino acids.

The V and J genes are TRBV7-8 and TRBJ2-7; 9 bases fit TRBD1. CDR1 and CDR2 from the germline V gene are SGHVS and FQNEAQ. The CDR3 contains 16 residues. The V and J ends lost 4 bases and 3 bases, in that order; junction bases with no gene match: 10. CDR3 sequence reads: CASSSDRGRFVYEQYF. The CDR3 nucleotides read TGTGCCAGCAGCTCGGACAGGGGCAGGTTCGTCTACGAGCAGTACTTC.

This clonotype was counted between two and nine times. The chain recombines TRBV7-3 with TRBJ2-4, with a possible D match to TRBD1 (6 bases). Trimming cost V 0 bases and J 3 bases, with 12 bases left between them. The germline gives CDR1 SGHTA, CDR2 FQGTGA. CDR3 length: 16 residues. The CDR3 protein is CASSLTCRRGKNIQYF. The CDR3 DNA is TGTGCCAGCAGCTTAACGTGCCGCAGGGGCAAAAACATTCAGTACTTC.

This clonotype appeared a few times. The rearrangement links TRBV4-1 to TRBJ2-4, with D hard to call. Germline values: CDR1 MGHRA, CDR2 YSYEKL. Trimming shortened V by 0 bases and J by 5 bases, and 14 bases separated the two germline ends. This CDR3 has 16 amino acids. The CDR3 sequence is CASSQDQSVTQNIQYF. The CDR3 nucleotides are TGCGCCAGCAGCCAAGATCAATCGGTTACCCAAAACATTCAGTACTTC.

The V and J genes are TRBV19 and TRBJ2-2, with unresolved D. The CDR3 contains 14 residues. V was pared by 7 bases and J by 2 bases, with 11 bases between. Per germline, CDR1 LNHDA and CDR2 SQIVND (reference sequence). The CDR3 sequence: CASTMGPNTGELFF. The CDR3 nucleotides read TGTGCCAGTACCATGGGCCCCAACACCGGGGAGCTGTTTTTT.

This clonotype was picked up many times. The V call is TRBV5-1, the J call TRBJ1-1, with 7 bases lining up with TRBD1. The ends lost 0 bases at V and 6 bases at J; junction bases unmatched: 8. CDR1 and CDR2 from the germline V gene are SGHRS and YFSETQ. CDR3 length equals 15 residues. In DNA form, the CDR3 reads TGCGCCAGCAGCTTGGAAGGGGGCAGGGCGGCTGAAGCTTTCTTT. Amino acids: CASSLEGGRAAEAFF. Supplemented by reference TRBV5-1 and TRBJ1-1, the full variable domain reads KAGVTQTPRYLIKTRGQQVTLSCSPISGHRSVSWYQQTPGQGLQFLFEYFSETQRNKGNFPGRFSGRQFSNSRSEMNVSTLELGDSALYLCASSLEGGRAAEAFFGQGTRLTVV.

This clonotype was recorded at least ten times. V gene TRBV7-8 combines with J gene TRBJ2-2; D is unresolved. The CDR3 is 15 amino acids. The V gene's germline CDR1 is SGHVS and CDR2 FQNEAQ. Between the trimmed V and J ends, which lost 2 bases and 1 base, there was a span of 8 bases. Here the CDR3 reads CASSLTWGNTGELFF. CDR3 sequence (DNA): TGTGCCAGCAGCTTAACCTGGGGGAACACCGGGGAGCTGTTTTTT.

This clonotype was recorded a few times. The chain employs TRBV20-1 and TRBJ1-1; no clear D. The V end was cut by 0 bases, the J end by 1 base, with 9 bases between. Per germline, CDR1 DFQATT and CDR2 SNEGSKA (reference sequence). The CDR3 runs to 14 residues. DNA of the CDR3: TGCAGTGCTAGAGATAGGGCAGGGAACACTGAAGCTTTCTTT. Amino acid sequence: CSARDRAGNTEAFF.

The V call is TRBV29-1, the J call TRBJ1-3; D possibly corresponds to TRBD1 (6 bases). The CDR3 consists of 13 residues. Germline V lookup: CDR1 SQVTM, CDR2 ANQGSEA. Trimming stripped 5 bases from V and 5 bases from J, with 13 bases between. The CDR3 nucleotides read TGCAGCGTTATGGCAGGGGTCAGAAACACCATATATTTT. Translation gives CSVMAGVRNTIYF.

This clonotype was detected many times. The rearrangement uses TRBV5-1 and TRBJ2-7; 7 bases map to TRBD2. V lost 0 bases, J lost 6 bases, and 6 bases stayed unmatched. CDR1 and CDR2 from the germline V gene are SGHRS and YFSETQ. The CDR3 contains 14 residues. The CDR3 is CASSLGAGAPEQYF. CDR3 DNA: TGCGCCAGCAGCTTGGGGGCGGGAGCTCCCGAGCAGTACTTC.

The chain has TRBV10-3 and TRBJ2-1, with D possibly being TRBD1 or TRBD2 (5 bases each). V lost 7 bases, J lost 10 bases, and 20 bases lay in between. Per the germline V gene, CDR1 is ENHRY and CDR2 is SYGVKD. The CDR3 has 14 residues. CDR3 region: CAITQRPGPTEQFF. CDR3 nucleotides: TGTGCCATCACCCAGAGACCGGGACCCACCGAGCAGTTCTTC.

This clonotype was observed a handful of times. The chain recombines TRBV6-2 or TRBV6-3 with TRBJ1-6, with D tentatively TRBD1 (5 bases). Germline V gives CDR1 MNHEY, CDR2 SVGEGT. Trimming pared 6 bases from V and 7 bases from J, leaving 16 bases between. The CDR3 sequence is 15 residues long. Here the CDR3 reads CASRFTWTMNSPLHF. Written as DNA, the CDR3 is TGTGCCAGCAGATTTACATGGACAATGAATTCACCCCTCCACTTT.

This clonotype was seen at least ten times. V usage is TRBV6-2 or TRBV6-3 and J usage is TRBJ2-3; D is unresolved. The CDR3 length is 11 residues. V lost 8 bases to trimming and J lost 2 bases, with 5 bases between them. CDR1 and CDR2 from the germline V gene are MNHEY and SVGEGT. The CDR3 sequence: CASGYTDTQYF. CDR3 bases: TGTGCCAGCGGATACACAGATACGCAGTATTTT.

This clonotype was seen a single time. The V and J genes are TRBV5-1 and TRBJ2-1; D may be TRBD1 (6 bases). The CDR3 contains 16 residues. The ends were cut back, 4 bases at V and 3 bases at J, with 17 bases in the middle. In germline, CDR1 is SGHRS, CDR2 YFSETQ. CDR3 region: CASSPELRGSYNEQFF. Here the CDR3 DNA reads TGCGCCAGCAGCCCGGAGTTAAGGGGGAGCTACAATGAGCAGTTCTTC.